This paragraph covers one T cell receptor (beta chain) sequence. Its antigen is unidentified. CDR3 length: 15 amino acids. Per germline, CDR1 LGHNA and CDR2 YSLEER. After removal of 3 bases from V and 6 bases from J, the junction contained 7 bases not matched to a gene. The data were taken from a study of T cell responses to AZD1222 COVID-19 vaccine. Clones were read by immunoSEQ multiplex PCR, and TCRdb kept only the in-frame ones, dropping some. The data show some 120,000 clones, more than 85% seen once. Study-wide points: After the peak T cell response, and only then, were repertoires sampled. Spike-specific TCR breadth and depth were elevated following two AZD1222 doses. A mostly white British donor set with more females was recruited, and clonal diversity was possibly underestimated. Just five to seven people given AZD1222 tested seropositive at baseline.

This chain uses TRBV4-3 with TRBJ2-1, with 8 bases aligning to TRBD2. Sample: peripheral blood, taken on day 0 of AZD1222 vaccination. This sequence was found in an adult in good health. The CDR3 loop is CASSHSAGAINEQFF. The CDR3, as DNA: TGCGCCAGCAGCCATTCAGCGGGAGCAATCAATGAGCAGTTCTTC.